This T cell receptor beta chain derives from a study of shared clonotypes between healthy human individuals. Assay: immunoSEQ multiplex PCR; the TCRdb copy retains only in-frame clones and omits some. The sample holds millions of clones, approximately 92% seen once. This clone was seen more than once but under ten times. The receptor was isolated from a man between 18 and 29 years old in good health. The sequencing sample was made of naive CD4+ T cells sorted from blood. Subset denoted: CD45RA+ positively selected.

The CDR3 bases are TGTGCCAGTACAGGGGGCAGGCAGCCCCAGCATTTT. Translated: CASTGGRQPQHF. The chain uses TRBV27 and TRBJ1-5; TRBD1 agrees at 9 bases. This CDR3 comprises 12 residues. Germline CDR1 reads MNHEY; CDR2 reads SMNVEV (reference sequence). Unmatched junction bases numbered 4, after V lost 9 bases and J lost 7 bases.